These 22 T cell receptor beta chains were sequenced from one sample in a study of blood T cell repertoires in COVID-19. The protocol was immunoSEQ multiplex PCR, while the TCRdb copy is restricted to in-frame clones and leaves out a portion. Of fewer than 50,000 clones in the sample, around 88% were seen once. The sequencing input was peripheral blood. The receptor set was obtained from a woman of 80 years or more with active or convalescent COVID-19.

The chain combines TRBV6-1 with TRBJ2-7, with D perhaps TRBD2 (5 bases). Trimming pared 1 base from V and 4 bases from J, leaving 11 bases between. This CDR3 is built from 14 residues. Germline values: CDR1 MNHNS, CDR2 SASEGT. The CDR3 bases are TGTGCCAGCAGTGAAGAGCCAGGAGGATACGAGCAGTACTTC. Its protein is CASSEEPGGYEQYF.

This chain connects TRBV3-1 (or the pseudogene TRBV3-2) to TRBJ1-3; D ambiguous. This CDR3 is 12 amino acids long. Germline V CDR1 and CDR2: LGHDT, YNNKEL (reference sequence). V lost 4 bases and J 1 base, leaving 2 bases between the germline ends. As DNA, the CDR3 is TGTGCCAGCAGCCCATCTGGAAACACCATATATTTT. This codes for CASSPSGNTIYF.

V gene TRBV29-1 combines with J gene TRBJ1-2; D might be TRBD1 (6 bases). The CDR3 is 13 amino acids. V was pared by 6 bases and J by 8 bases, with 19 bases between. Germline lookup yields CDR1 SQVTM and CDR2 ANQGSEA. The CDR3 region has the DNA TGCAGCGTCGCTCGACAGGCTTCACGAGGCTACACCTTC. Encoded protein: CSVARQASRGYTF.

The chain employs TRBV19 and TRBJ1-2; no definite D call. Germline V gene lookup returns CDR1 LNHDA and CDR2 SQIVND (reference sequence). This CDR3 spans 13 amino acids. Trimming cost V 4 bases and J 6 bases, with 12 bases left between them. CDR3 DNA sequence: TGTGCCAGTAGTACGGCCGTGACAAATGGCTACACCTTC. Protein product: CASSTAVTNGYTF. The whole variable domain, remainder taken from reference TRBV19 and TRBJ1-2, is DGGITQSPKYLFRKEGQNVTLSCEQNLNHDAMYWYRQDPGQGLRLIYYSQIVNDFQKGDIAEGYSVSREKKESFPLTVTSAQKNPTAFYLCASSTAVTNGYTFGSGTRLTVV.

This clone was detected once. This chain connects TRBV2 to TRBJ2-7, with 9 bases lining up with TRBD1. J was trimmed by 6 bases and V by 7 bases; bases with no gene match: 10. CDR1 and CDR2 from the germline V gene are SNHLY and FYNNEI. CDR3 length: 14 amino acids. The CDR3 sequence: CASNLRDRAVEQYF. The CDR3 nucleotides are TGTGCCAGCAACCTCCGGGACAGGGCGGTCGAGCAGTACTTC. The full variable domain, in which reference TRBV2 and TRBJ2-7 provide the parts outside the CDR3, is EPEVTQTPSHQVTQMGQEVILRCVPISNHLYFYWYRQILGQKVEFLVSFYNNEISEKSEIFDDQFSVERPDGSNFTLKIRSTKLEDSAMYFCASNLRDRAVEQYFGPGTRLTVT.

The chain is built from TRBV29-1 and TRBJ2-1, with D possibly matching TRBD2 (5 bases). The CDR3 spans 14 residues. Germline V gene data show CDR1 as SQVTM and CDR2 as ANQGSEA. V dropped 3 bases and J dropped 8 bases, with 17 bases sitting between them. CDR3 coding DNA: TGCAGCGTTGAGGAGGCCCATGGGATGGATGAGCAGTTCTTC. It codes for CSVEEAHGMDEQFF.

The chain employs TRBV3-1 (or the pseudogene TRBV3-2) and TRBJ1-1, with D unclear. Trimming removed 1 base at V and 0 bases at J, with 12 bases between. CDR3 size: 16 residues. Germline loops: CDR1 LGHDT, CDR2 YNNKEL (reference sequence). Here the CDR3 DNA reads TGTGCCAGCAGCCAAGGTATCACATACATGAACACTGAAGCTTTCTTT. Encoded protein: CASSQGITYMNTEAFF.

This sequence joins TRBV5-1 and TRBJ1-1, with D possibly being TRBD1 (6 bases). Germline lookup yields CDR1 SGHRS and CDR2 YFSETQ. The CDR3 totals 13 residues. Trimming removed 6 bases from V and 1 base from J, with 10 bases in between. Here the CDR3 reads CASTQQGNTEAFF. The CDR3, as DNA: TGCGCCAGCACGCAACAGGGGAACACTGAAGCTTTCTTT.

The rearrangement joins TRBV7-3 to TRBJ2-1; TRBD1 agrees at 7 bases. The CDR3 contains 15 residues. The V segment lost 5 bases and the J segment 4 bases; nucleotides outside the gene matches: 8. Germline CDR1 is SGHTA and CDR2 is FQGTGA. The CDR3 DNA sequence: TGTGCCAGCAGCCCTCTGGCAGGGGGATACAATGAGCAGTTCTTC. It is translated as CASSPLAGGYNEQFF.

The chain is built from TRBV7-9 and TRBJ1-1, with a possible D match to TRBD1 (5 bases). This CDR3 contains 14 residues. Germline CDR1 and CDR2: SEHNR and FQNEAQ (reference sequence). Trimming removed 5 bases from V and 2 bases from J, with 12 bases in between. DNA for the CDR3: TGTGCCAGCAGCCCAACCGGGACTAACACTGAAGCTTTCTTT. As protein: CASSPTGTNTEAFF. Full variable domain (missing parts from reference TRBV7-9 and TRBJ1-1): DTGVSQNPRHKITKRGQNVTFRCDPISEHNRLYWYRQTLGQGPEFLTYFQNEAQLEKSRLLSDRFSAERPKGSFSTLEIQRTEQGDSAMYLCASSPTGTNTEAFFGQGTRLTVV.

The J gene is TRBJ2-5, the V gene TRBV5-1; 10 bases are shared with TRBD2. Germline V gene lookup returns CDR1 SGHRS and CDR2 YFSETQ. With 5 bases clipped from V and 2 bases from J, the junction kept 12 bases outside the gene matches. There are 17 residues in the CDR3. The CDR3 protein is CASSLSGSSGSQETQYF. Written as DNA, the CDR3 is TGCGCCAGCAGTCTTTCGGGGTCTAGCGGGAGTCAAGAGACCCAGTACTTC.

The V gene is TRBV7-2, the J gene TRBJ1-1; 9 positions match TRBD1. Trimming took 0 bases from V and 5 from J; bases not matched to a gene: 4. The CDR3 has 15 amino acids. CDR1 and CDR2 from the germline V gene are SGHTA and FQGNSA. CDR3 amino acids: CASSLAGTGSTEAFF. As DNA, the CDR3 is TGTGCCAGCAGCTTAGCGGGGACAGGGTCGACTGAAGCTTTCTTT.

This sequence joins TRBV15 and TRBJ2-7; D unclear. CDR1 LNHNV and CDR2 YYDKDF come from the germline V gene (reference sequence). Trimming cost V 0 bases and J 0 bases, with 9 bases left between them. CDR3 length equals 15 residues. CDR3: CATSRDRLSSYEQYF. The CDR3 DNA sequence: TGTGCCACCAGCAGAGATCGACTGAGCTCCTACGAGCAGTACTTC.

CDR3 region: CASRSVVQAISNQPQHF. CDR3 nucleotides: TGTGCCAGTAGGAGTGTAGTACAGGCTATTAGCAATCAGCCCCAGCATTTT. The rearrangement joins TRBV19 to TRBJ1-5, with D maybe TRBD1 (5 bases). Trimming left V 6 bases short and J 0 bases short, with 18 bases between. CDR1 and CDR2 from the germline V gene are LNHDA and SQIVND (reference sequence). The CDR3 sequence is 17 residues long.

The CDR3 reads CASSVGSANYGYTF. Here the CDR3 DNA reads TGTGCCAGCAGCGTAGGAAGCGCTAACTATGGCTACACCTTC. The rearrangement uses TRBV9 and TRBJ1-2; D is undetermined. V lost 0 bases, J lost 0 bases, and 6 bases lay in between. There are 14 residues in the CDR3. Germline V gene lookup returns CDR1 SGDLS and CDR2 YYNGEE.

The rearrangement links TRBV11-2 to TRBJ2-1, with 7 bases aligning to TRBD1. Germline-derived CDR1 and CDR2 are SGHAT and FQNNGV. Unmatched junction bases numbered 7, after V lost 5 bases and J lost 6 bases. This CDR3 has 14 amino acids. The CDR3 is CASSKTGLFNEQFF. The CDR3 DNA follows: TGTGCCAGCAGCAAGACAGGGTTGTTCAATGAGCAGTTCTTC.

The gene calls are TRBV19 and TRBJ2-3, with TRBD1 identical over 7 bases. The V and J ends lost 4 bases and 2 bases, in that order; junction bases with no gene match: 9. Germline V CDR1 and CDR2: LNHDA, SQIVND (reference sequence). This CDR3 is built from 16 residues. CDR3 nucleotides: TGTGCCAGTAGTAAAAACAGGGGACCTTACACAGATACGCAGTATTTT. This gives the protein CASSKNRGPYTDTQYF.

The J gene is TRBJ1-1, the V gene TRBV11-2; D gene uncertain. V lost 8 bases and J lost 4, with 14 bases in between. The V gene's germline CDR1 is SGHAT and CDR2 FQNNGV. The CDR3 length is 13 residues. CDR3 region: CASGLMSGTEAFF. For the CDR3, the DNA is TGTGCCAGCGGGCTTATGAGCGGCACTGAAGCTTTCTTT.

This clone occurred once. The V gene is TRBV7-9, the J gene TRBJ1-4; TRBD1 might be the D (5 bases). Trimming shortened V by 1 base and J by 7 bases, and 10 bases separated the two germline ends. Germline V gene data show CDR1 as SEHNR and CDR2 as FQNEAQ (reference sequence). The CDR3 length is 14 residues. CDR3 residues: CASSLDRGGEKLFF. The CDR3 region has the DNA TGTGCCAGCAGCTTAGATAGGGGAGGTGAAAAACTGTTTTTT.

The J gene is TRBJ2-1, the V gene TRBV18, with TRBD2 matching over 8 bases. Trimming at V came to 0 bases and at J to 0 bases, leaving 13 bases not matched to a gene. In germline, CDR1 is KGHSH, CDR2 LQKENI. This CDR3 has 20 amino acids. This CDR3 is CASSPPIRYGGGGSYNEQFF. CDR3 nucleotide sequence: TGTGCCAGCTCACCACCGATCCGGTACGGGGGGGGCGGCTCCTACAATGAGCAGTTCTTC. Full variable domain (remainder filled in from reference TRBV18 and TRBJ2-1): NAGVMQNPRHLVRRRGQEARLRCSPMKGHSHVYWYRQLPEEGLKFMVYLQKENIIDESGMPKERFSAEFPKEGPSILRIQQVVRGDSAAYFCASSPPIRYGGGGSYNEQFFGPGTRLTVL.

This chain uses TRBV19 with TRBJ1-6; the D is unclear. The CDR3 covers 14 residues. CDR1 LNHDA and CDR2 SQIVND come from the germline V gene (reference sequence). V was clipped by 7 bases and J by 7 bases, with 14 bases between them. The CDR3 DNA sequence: TGTGCCAGTAAAAGGGAGGAAGGGAATTCACCCCTCCACTTT. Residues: CASKREEGNSPLHF.

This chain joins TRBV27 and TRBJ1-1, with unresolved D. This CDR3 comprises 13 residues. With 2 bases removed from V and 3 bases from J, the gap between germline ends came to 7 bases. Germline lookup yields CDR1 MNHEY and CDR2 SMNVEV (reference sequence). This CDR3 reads CASSLGRDTEAFF. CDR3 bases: TGTGCCAGCAGTTTAGGGCGGGACACTGAAGCTTTCTTT.